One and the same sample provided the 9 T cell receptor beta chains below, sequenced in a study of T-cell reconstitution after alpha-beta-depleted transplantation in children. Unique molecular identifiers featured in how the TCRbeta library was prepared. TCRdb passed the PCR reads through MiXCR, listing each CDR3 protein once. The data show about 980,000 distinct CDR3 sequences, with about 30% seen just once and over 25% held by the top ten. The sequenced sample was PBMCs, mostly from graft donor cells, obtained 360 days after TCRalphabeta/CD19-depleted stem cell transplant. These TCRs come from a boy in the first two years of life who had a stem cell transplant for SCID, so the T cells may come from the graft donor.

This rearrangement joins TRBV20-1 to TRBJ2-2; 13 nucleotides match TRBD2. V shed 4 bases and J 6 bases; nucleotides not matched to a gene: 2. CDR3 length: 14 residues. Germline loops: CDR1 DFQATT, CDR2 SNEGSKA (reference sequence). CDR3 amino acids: CSATLAGGPGELFF. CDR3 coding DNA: TGCAGTGCTACACTAGCGGGGGGGCCCGGGGAGCTGTTTTTT.

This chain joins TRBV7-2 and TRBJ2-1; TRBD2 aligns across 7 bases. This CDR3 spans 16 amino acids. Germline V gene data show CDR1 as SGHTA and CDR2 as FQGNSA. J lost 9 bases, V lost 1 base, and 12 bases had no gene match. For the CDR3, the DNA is TGTGCCAGCAGCTTAGGGGGTCTAGCGGAAATGGGTGAGCAGTTCTTC. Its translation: CASSLGGLAEMGEQFF.

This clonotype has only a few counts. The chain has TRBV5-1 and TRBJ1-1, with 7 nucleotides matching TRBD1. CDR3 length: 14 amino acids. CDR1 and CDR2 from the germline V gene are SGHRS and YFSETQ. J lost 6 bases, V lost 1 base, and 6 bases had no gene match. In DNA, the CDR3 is TGCGCCAGCAGCTTGACCGACAGGGACTCTGAAGCTTTCTTT. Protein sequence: CASSLTDRDSEAFF.

In DNA, the CDR3 is TGTGCCAGCAGCCACCTCAAGACAGGCGGCACCGGGGAGCTGTTTTTT. Protein: CASSHLKTGGTGELFF. This chain connects TRBV4-2 to TRBJ2-2, with D perhaps matching TRBD1 (6 bases). Germline V gene sequence: CDR1 LGHNA, CDR2 YNFKEQ. The CDR3 has 16 amino acids. Trimming stripped 3 bases from V and 4 bases from J, with 15 bases between.

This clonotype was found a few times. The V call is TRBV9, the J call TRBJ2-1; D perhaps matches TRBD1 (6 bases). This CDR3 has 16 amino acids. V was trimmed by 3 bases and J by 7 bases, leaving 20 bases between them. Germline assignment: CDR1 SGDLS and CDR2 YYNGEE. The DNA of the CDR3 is TGTGCCAGCAGCGGACCTAGGACAGCAGGAACTAATGAGCAGTTCTTC. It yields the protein CASSGPRTAGTNEQFF.

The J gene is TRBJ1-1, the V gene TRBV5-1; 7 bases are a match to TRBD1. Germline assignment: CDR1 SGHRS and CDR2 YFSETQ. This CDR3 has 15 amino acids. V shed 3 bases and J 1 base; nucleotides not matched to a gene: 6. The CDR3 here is CASSWMTGRNTEAFF. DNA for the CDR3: TGCGCCAGCAGCTGGATGACAGGGCGGAACACTGAAGCTTTCTTT.

For the CDR3, the DNA is TGCGCCAGCAGCCAAGGGGGGTGGCCTGGCTCCTCTGGGGCCAACGTCCTGACTTTC. Its translation is CASSQGGWPGSSGANVLTF. The rearrangement uses TRBV4-1 and TRBJ2-6, with D possibly called TRBD1 or TRBD2 (5 bases each). This CDR3 comprises 19 residues. Germline loops: CDR1 MGHRA, CDR2 YSYEKL. V lost 1 base and J lost 0, with 16 bases in between.

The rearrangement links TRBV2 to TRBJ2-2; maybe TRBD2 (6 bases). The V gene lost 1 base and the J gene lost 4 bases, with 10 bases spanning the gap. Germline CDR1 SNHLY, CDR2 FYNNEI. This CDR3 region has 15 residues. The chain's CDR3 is CASSEGRDFTGELFF. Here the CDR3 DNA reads TGTGCCAGCAGTGAAGGACGGGACTTCACCGGGGAGCTGTTTTTT.

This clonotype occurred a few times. The chain's CDR3 is CASSSQDRYGYTF. DNA for the CDR3: TGTGCCAGCAGTTCGCAGGACCGCTATGGCTACACCTTC. The rearrangement links TRBV12-3 or TRBV12-4 to TRBJ1-2; D is unclear. V was cut by 4 bases and J by 4 bases, with 10 bases left in between. The CDR3 spans 13 residues.